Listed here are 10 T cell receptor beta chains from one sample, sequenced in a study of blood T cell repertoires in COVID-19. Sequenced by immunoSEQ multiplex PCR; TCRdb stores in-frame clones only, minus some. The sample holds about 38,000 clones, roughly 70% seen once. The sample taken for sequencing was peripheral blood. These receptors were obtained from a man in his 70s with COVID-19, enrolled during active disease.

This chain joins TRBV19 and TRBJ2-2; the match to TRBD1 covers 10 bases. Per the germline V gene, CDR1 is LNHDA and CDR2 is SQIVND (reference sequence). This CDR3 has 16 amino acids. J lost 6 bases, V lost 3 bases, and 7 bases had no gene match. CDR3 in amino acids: CASSIAGGTGAGELFF. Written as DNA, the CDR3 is TGTGCCAGTAGTATCGCCGGGGGGACAGGGGCCGGGGAGCTGTTTTTT.

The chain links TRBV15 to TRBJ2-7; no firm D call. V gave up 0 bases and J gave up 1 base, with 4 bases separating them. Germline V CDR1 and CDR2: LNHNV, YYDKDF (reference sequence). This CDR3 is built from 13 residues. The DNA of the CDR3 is TGTGCCACCAGCAGAGATATTTCCTACGAGCAGTACTTC. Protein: CATSRDISYEQYF.

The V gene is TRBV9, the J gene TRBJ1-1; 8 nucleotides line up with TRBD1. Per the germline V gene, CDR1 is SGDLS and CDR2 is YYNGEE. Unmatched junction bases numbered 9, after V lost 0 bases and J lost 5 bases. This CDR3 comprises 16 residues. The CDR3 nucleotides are TGTGCCAGCAGCGTAGTTGACCGGAGACAGGGGACTGAAGCTTTCTTT. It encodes CASSVVDRRQGTEAFF.

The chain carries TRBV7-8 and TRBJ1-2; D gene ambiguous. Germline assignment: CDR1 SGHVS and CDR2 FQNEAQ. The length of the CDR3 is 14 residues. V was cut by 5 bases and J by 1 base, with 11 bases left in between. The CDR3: CASSQNTNNYGYTF. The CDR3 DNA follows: TGTGCCAGCAGCCAGAATACAAATAACTATGGCTACACCTTC.

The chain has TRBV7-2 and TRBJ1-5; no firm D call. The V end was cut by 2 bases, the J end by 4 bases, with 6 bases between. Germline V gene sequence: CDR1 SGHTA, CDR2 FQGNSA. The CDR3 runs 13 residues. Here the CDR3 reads CASSLSLNQPQHF. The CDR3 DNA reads TGTGCCAGCAGCTTATCCCTTAATCAGCCCCAGCATTTT. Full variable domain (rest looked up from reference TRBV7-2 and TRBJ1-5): GAGVSQSPSNKVTEKGKDVELRCDPISGHTALYWYRQSLGQGLEFLIYFQGNSAPDKSGLPSDRFSAERTGGSVSTLTIQRTQQEDSAVYLCASSLSLNQPQHFGDGTRLSIL.

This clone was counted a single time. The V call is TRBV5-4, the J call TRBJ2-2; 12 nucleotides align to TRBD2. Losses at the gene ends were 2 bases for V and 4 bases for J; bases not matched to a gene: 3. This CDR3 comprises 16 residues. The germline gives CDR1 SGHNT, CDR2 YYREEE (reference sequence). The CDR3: CASSLPGLAGTGELFF. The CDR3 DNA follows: TGTGCCAGCAGCTTACCGGGACTAGCGGGCACCGGGGAGCTGTTTTTT. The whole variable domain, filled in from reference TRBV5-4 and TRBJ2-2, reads ETGVTQSPTHLIKTRGQQVTLRCSSQSGHNTVSWYQQALGQGPQFIFQYYREEENGRGNFPPRFSGLQFPNYSSELNVNALELDDSALYLCASSLPGLAGTGELFFGEGSRLTVL.

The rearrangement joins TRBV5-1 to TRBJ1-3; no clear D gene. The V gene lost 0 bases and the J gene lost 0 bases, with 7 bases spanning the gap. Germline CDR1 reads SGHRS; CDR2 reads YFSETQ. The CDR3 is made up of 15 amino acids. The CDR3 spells CASSLGTGSGNTIYF. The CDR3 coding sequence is TGCGCCAGCAGCTTGGGTACTGGCTCTGGAAACACCATATATTTT. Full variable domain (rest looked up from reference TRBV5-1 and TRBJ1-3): KAGVTQTPRYLIKTRGQQVTLSCSPISGHRSVSWYQQTPGQGLQFLFEYFSETQRNKGNFPGRFSGRQFSNSRSEMNVSTLELGDSALYLCASSLGTGSGNTIYFGEGSWLTVV.

CDR3 sequence (DNA): TGTGCCAGCACCAGGACAGGGTTATTTAACGAGCAGTACTTC. Translated, it gives CASTRTGLFNEQYF. The chain couples TRBV27 to TRBJ2-7, with 8 bases that match TRBD1. Germline-derived CDR1 and CDR2 are MNHEY and SMNVEV (reference sequence). This CDR3 comprises 14 residues. The V gene end was trimmed by 7 bases and the J gene end by 5 bases; junction bases not matched to a gene: 10.

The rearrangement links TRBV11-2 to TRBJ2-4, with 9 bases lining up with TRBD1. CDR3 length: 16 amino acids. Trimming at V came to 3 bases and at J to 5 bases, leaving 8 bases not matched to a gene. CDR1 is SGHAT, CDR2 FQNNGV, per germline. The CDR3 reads CASSFTGGAVQNIQYF. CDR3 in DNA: TGTGCCAGCAGCTTTACAGGGGGCGCGGTTCAAAACATTCAGTACTTC.

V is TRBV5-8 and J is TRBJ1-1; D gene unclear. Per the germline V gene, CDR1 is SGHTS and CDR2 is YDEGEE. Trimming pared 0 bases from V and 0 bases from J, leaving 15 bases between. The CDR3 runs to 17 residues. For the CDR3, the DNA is TGTGCCAGCAGCTTGGAGGTGGGAGTGGGGTTGAACACTGAAGCTTTCTTT. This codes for CASSLEVGVGLNTEAFF.